One and the same sample provided the 11 T cell receptor beta chains below, sequenced in a study of blood T cell repertoires in COVID-19. TCRdb keeps only in-frame clones here, not all; method: immunoSEQ multiplex PCR. This table has 450,000 or so clones, around 90% appearing once. The sample comprised peripheral blood. These receptors were obtained from a man aged 18 to 29 with COVID-19, enrolled during active disease.

The gene calls are TRBV7-2 and TRBJ2-1; D not certain. This CDR3 has 13 residues. Germline values: CDR1 SGHTA, CDR2 FQGNSA. With 1 base removed from V and 6 bases from J, the gap between germline ends came to 7 bases. CDR3 amino acids: CASSLVGRNEQFF. The CDR3 DNA reads as TGTGCCAGCAGCTTAGTTGGGCGCAATGAGCAGTTCTTC.

This clone was picked up one time. The chain is built from TRBV24-1 and TRBJ2-4; the match to TRBD2 covers 10 bases. The CDR3 contains 17 residues. Germline CDR1 is KGHDR and CDR2 is SFDVKD. Trimming cost V 4 bases and J 1 base; bases outside gene matches: 6. The CDR3 region has the DNA TGTGCCACCAGTGACCCCGGGACTAGCGCGGCCAAAAACATTCAGTACTTC. This translates into CATSDPGTSAAKNIQYF.

V is TRBV6-5 and J is TRBJ1-6, with 8 bases fitting TRBD1. V lost 0 bases to trimming and J lost 8 bases; unmatched junction nucleotides: 3. This CDR3 is 15 amino acids long. The germline gives CDR1 MNHEY, CDR2 SVGAGI. The DNA of the CDR3 is TGTGCCAGCAGTTACTCGGTCAGGGGGCATTCACCCCTCCACTTT. It codes for CASSYSVRGHSPLHF.

CDR3: CASRNGGGTDTQYF. The CDR3 nucleotides read TGTGCCAGCAGAAACGGAGGGGGCACAGATACGCAGTATTTT. V usage is TRBV7-9 and J usage is TRBJ2-3, with a weak D call TRBD2 (6 bases). The CDR3 covers 14 residues. Looked up from germline, CDR1 is SEHNR and CDR2 is FQNEAQ (reference sequence). V was cut by 6 bases and J by 1 base, with 11 bases left in between.

This sequence joins TRBV3-1 (or the pseudogene TRBV3-2) and TRBJ2-7; 8 nucleotides align to TRBD1. The CDR3 length is 17 residues. The V segment lost 1 base and the J segment 1 base; nucleotides outside the gene matches: 9. Germline V CDR1 and CDR2: LGHDT, YNNKEL (reference sequence). The chain's CDR3 is CASSQGTGQVVSYEQYF. Here the CDR3 DNA reads TGTGCCAGCAGCCAAGGAACGGGACAGGTCGTTTCCTACGAGCAGTACTTC.

This clone appeared once. The CDR3 nucleotides are TGTGCCACCAGTGATCCGGGACAGGGGGTCACCGGGGAGCTGTTTTTT. Protein product: CATSDPGQGVTGELFF. This sequence joins TRBV24-1 and TRBJ2-2, with 11 bases matching TRBD1. The CDR3 covers 16 residues. J gave up 4 bases and V 3 bases, and 3 bases lay outside the gene matches. Germline CDR1 KGHDR, CDR2 SFDVKD.

Of note for this clone: A much larger clone is a single base away; this may be a read error. The chain employs TRBV6-5 and TRBJ1-2; 7 bases align to TRBD1. CDR1 and CDR2 (germline): MNHEY, SVGAGI. Germline trimming cut 4 bases from V and 4 bases from J; bases unmatched to any gene: 0. The CDR3 extends over 12 amino acids. CDR3 amino acids: CASSSGGYGYTF. In DNA form, the CDR3 reads TGTGCCAGCAGTTCAGGGGGCTATGGCTACACCTTC.

The CDR3 here is CASSVRDRDSVYGYTF. The CDR3 DNA follows: TGTGCCAGCAGTGTCCGGGACAGGGATTCTGTCTATGGCTACACCTTC. V usage is TRBV6-1 and J usage is TRBJ1-2; 9 positions agree with TRBD1. Germline CDR1 MNHNS, CDR2 SASEGT. V shed 4 bases, J shed 4 bases, and the junction held 10 bases outside the gene matches. The CDR3 is 16 residues long.

This CDR3 reads CASSQTPTGKGYTF. The CDR3, as DNA: TGCGCCAGCAGCCAAACCCCTACAGGGAAGGGCTACACCTTC. The rearrangement uses TRBV4-1 and TRBJ1-2, with D perhaps matching TRBD1 (6 bases). Germline CDR1 and CDR2: MGHRA and YSYEKL. The CDR3 runs to 14 residues. V lost 2 bases and J 8 bases, leaving 15 bases between the germline ends.

The chain combines TRBV10-3 with TRBJ2-1; D may be TRBD1 (5 bases). With 6 bases removed from V and 5 bases from J, the gap between germline ends came to 11 bases. Germline V gives CDR1 ENHRY, CDR2 SYGVKD. The CDR3 consists of 13 residues. The DNA of the CDR3 is TGTGCCATCAGAAATCAGGGTGACAATGAGCAGTTCTTC. Protein product: CAIRNQGDNEQFF.

The J gene is TRBJ1-4, the V gene TRBV10-3, with 8 bases fitting TRBD1. The CDR3 loop spans 19 amino acids. Trimming removed 6 bases from V and 3 bases from J; junction bases left unmatched: 18. Germline V gene sequence: CDR1 ENHRY, CDR2 SYGVKD. In DNA form, the CDR3 reads TGTGCCATCAGCCCATCCCCCGGGACAGGAGGGATCCCTAATGAAAAACTGTTTTTT. Amino acid sequence: CAISPSPGTGGIPNEKLFF.